A selection of T cell receptor beta chains follows, all from one sample in a study of cytomegalovirus exposure and HLA in healthy donors. The repertoire was sequenced with immunoSEQ multiplex PCR; TCRdb's copy has only in-frame clones and lacks some. The sample consists of around 150,000 clones, about 80% of them appearing once. Input material: PBMCs. These receptors originate from a young man in good health and CMV-seronegative. Both conserved end residues are part of each CDR3. D genes are given only for firm matches. The size field is filled for only some rows; it gives once, few, many or a size class.

CDR3 DNA	CDR3 protein	D gene	clone size	J gene	V gene
TGTGCCACCAGCAGAGAATCGGGGGTGGTGTACAATGAGCAGTTCTTC	CATSRESGVVYNEQFF	.	.	TRBJ2-1	TRBV15
TGTGCCAGCAGTACAGGGGTGAAAGAAGAGACCCAGTACTTC	CASSTGVKEETQYF	TRBD1	.	TRBJ2-5	TRBV28
TGCGCCAGCAGCCAGTCCAGGGGCACTGAAGCTTTCTTT	CASSQSRGTEAFF	.	once	TRBJ1-1	TRBV4-1
TGTGCCAGCAGCAGGGACAGGGGCGATCGGGAGCTGTTTTTT	CASSRDRGDRELFF	TRBD1	.	TRBJ2-2	TRBV7-9
TGTGCCAGCAGTGAAAGGGGACAGGGAAGATCCTGCCAGCATTTT	CASSERGQGRSCQHF	TRBD1	.	TRBJ1-5	TRBV2
TGTGCCAGCAGGGCCCCCAGGGGGAACACCGGGGAGCTGTTTTTT	CASRAPRGNTGELFF	.	few	TRBJ2-2	TRBV6-1
TGCGCCACCCGGCCCGGGACTAGCGTAGAGACCCAGTACTTC	CATRPGTSVETQYF	TRBD2	.	TRBJ2-5	TRBV5-1
TGTGCCAGCAGTTTACGCCGGGACAGGAGGACCGTGAACACTGAAGCTTTCTTT	CASSLRRDRRTVNTEAFF	TRBD1	.	TRBJ1-1	TRBV27
TGTGCCAGCAGCTCGACATGGGACTCAAGCTCCTACAATGAGCAGTTCTTC	CASSSTWDSSSYNEQFF	.	.	TRBJ2-1	TRBV7-9
TGTGCCAGCAGTTTAGGGACTTACTACGAGCAGTACTTC	CASSLGTYYEQYF	.	.	TRBJ2-7	TRBV27
TGTGCCTGGAGTACTAGAACGGGGACGCAGTATTTT	CAWSTRTGTQYF	.	once	TRBJ2-3	TRBV30
TGTGCCAGCAGCCGGGGAGTGAACACCGGGGAGCTGTTTTTT	CASSRGVNTGELFF	.	.	TRBJ2-2	TRBV9
TGTGCCAGTAGTACTCGGACAGGGGGGACGGGCTACACCTTC	CASSTRTGGTGYTF	TRBD1	.	TRBJ1-2	TRBV19
TGTGCCTGGAGTACCGGGGGGACAGGCGGGCAGTACTTC	CAWSTGGTGGQYF	.	.	TRBJ2-7	TRBV30
TGTGCCTGGGGCGGCAACTTCAATCAGCCCCAGCATTTT	CAWGGNFNQPQHF	.	.	TRBJ1-5	TRBV30
TGTGCCAGCACCACGGGGGGGTCTTACGAGCAGTACTTC	CASTTGGSYEQYF	TRBD2	.	TRBJ2-7	TRBV28
TGCGCCAGCAGTGAGTCGAGGGATAGCTCCTACAATGAGCAGTTCTTC	CASSESRDSSYNEQFF	.	few	TRBJ2-1	TRBV10-1
TGTGCCAGCAGCTTACATCCGGGAGGAGAGACCCAGTACTTC	CASSLHPGGETQYF	TRBD2	.	TRBJ2-5	TRBV7-3
TGTGCCAGCCACCGAGCAGGAAATCAGCCCCAGCATTTT	CASHRAGNQPQHF	.	.	TRBJ1-5	TRBV2
TGTGCCAGCAGTTTTTCTGGGACAGGGAAGGCAAGAGTGAGTGGCTACACCTTC	CASSFSGTGKARVSGYTF	TRBD1	.	TRBJ1-2	TRBV28
TGTGCCAGCAGTTTATTGAGGTTTTCGGGGTCAAGGAAAAACTACGAGCAGTACTTC	CASSLLRFSGSRKNYEQYF	.	.	TRBJ2-7	TRBV28
TGTGCCAGCAGTCCCACTAGCGGGGGGGGCCCCGATACGCAGTATTTT	CASSPTSGGGPDTQYF	TRBD2	.	TRBJ2-3	TRBV7-8
TGCACCAGCAGCCAATCCGGGACTAGCGGGGTGGATGAGCAGTTCTTC	CTSSQSGTSGVDEQFF	.	.	TRBJ2-1	TRBV1
TGTGCCAGCCGAGGGGGCGATGCTTTCCAAGAGACCCAGTACTTC	CASRGGDAFQETQYF	TRBD1	once	TRBJ2-5	TRBV6-1
TGTGCCAGCAGCCCCAGCAGGGCCGGACAGCCCCAGCATTTT	CASSPSRAGQPQHF	.	.	TRBJ1-5	TRBV7-9
TGTGCCAGCAGCTTGTTTGGGGGGGCCACAGAGACCCAGTACTTC	CASSLFGGATETQYF	.	.	TRBJ2-5	TRBV5-6
TGTGCCAGCAGCTTCCCACGACAGAACACTGAAGCTTTCTTT	CASSFPRQNTEAFF	.	few	TRBJ1-1	TRBV11-2
TGTGCCTGGAGTGTACGGGAGGGTTGGGGTACCTATGGCTACACCTTC	CAWSVREGWGTYGYTF	.	.	TRBJ1-2	TRBV30
TGTGCCAGCTCACCAGTGCTATCCGGAGATACGCAGTATTTT	CASSPVLSGDTQYF	.	.	TRBJ2-3	TRBV18
TGTGCCAGTCGGGGGGGGGCCCTAACGACCGGGGAGCTGTTTTTT	CASRGGALTTGELFF	TRBD2	.	TRBJ2-2	TRBV19
TGTGCCAGCAGCCATAGGGGACTCGGATACGAGCAGTACTTC	CASSHRGLGYEQYF	.	once	TRBJ2-7	TRBV14
TGTGCCAGCACCCGGACTCTTAACTATGGCTACACCTTC	CASTRTLNYGYTF	.	.	TRBJ1-2	TRBV7-8
TGTGCCAGCAGTGAGAGGCTCAATCAGCCCCAGCATTTT	CASSERLNQPQHF	.	.	TRBJ1-5	TRBV25-1
TGTGCCAGCAGCTTGGCCGGGACTAGCGGCTCCTACGAGCAGTACTTC	CASSLAGTSGSYEQYF	TRBD2	once	TRBJ2-7	TRBV5-4
TGTGCCAGTAGTCCCCAGATAGCGGATAATCAAGAGACCCAGTACTTC	CASSPQIADNQETQYF	.	.	TRBJ2-5	TRBV19
TGTGCCAGCAGCATTCCAGGGACAGGGAGTTTTGAGGACGAGCAGTACTTC	CASSIPGTGSFEDEQYF	TRBD1	.	TRBJ2-7	TRBV5-6
TGTGCCAGCAGCTTAGGACACGGTGAAAAACTGTTTTTT	CASSLGHGEKLFF	.	.	TRBJ1-4	TRBV7-9
TGTGCCAGCAGTCCGAGGGGGAACTATGGCTACACCTTC	CASSPRGNYGYTF	.	.	TRBJ1-2	TRBV6-6
TGTGCCAGCAGCGGAAGCGGACAGATTAATGAAAAACTGTTTTTT	CASSGSGQINEKLFF	.	.	TRBJ1-4	TRBV9
TGTGCCAGCGTCACAGGGTCCACAGATACGCAGTATTTT	CASVTGSTDTQYF	.	once	TRBJ2-3	TRBV28
TGCAGCGTGCACATGACAGGGGGCACTGAAGCTTTCTTT	CSVHMTGGTEAFF	TRBD1	.	TRBJ1-1	TRBV29-1
TGTGCCAGCTCACCGCAAACAGGGGGACAAAACTACGAGCAGTACTTC	CASSPQTGGQNYEQYF	TRBD1	.	TRBJ2-7	TRBV18
TGTGCCAGCAGCCCCCAAGGGGGCAACACCGGGGAGCTGTTTTTT	CASSPQGGNTGELFF	TRBD1	.	TRBJ2-2	TRBV9
TGTGCCAGCAGTTTATATCTAGCGGTAGAGGAGCAGTACTTC	CASSLYLAVEEQYF	TRBD2	.	TRBJ2-7	TRBV28